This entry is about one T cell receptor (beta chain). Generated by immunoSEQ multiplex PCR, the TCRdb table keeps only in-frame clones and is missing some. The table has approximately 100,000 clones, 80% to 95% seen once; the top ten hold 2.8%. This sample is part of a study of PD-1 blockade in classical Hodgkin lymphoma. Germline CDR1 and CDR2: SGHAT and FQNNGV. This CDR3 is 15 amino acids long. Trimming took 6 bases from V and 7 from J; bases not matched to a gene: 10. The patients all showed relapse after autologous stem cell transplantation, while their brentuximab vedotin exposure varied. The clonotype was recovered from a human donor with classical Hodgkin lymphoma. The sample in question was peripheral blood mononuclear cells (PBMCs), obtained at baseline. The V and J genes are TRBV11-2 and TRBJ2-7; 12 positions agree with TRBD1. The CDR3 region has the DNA TGTGCCAGCAGAAAACCGGGACAGGGGGCGTATGAGCAGTACTTC. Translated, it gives CASRKPGQGAYEQYF.